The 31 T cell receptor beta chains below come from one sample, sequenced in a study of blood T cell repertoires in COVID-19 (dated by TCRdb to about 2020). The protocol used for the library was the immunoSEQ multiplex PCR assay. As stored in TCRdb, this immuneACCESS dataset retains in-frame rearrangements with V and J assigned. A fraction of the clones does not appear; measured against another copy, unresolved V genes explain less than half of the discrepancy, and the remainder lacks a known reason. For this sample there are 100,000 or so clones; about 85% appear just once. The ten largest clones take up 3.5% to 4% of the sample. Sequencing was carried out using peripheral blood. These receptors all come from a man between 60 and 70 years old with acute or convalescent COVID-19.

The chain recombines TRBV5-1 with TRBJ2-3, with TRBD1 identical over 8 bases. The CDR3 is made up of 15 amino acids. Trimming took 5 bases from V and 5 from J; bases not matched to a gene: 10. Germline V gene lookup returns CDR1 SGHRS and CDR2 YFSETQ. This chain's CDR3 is CASRRGQGLGDTQYF. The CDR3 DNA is TGCGCCAGCAGACGCGGACAGGGCCTGGGAGATACGCAGTATTTT.

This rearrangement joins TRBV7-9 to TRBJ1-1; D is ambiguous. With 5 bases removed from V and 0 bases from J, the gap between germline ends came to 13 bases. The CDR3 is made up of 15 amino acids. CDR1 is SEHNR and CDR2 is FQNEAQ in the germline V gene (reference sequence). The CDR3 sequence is CASSPEAGLNTEAFF. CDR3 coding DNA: TGTGCCAGCAGCCCCGAGGCCGGGTTGAACACTGAAGCTTTCTTT.

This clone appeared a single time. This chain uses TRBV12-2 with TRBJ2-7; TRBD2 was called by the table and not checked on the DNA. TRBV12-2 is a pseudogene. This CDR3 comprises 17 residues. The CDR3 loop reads CASRPRGGRLEAYEQYF. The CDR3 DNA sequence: TGTGCAAGTCGCCCGAGGGGGGGGAGACTAGAGGCTTACGAGCAGTACTTC.

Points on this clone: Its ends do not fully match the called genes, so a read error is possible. The CDR3 region is CASNEVTSGRAPSILNTGELFF. CDR3 nucleotide sequence: TGTGCCAGCAATGAAGTGACTAGCGGGAGGGCCCCGTCTATTCTAAATACCGGGGAGCTGTTTTTT. J is TRBJ2-2 and V is TRBV6-1; 14 nucleotides align to TRBD2. CDR3 length: 22 residues. The germline CDR1 and CDR2 sequences are MNHNS and SASEGT.

This chain's CDR3 is CASSFQAYEQYF. CDR3 bases: TGTGCCAGCAGCTTTCAGGCTTACGAGCAGTACTTC. The J gene is TRBJ2-7, the V gene TRBV5-4; D is unresolved. Trimming pared 2 bases from V and 4 bases from J, leaving 7 bases between. The CDR3 is 12 amino acids. CDR1 is SGHNT and CDR2 is YYREEE in the germline V gene (reference sequence).

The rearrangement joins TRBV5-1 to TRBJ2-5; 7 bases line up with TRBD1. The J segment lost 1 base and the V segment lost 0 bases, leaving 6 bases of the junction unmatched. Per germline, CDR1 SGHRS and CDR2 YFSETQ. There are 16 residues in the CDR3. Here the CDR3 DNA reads TGCGCCAGCAGCTTGGTGGTGGGGACAGCCCAAGAGACCCAGTACTTC. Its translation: CASSLVVGTAQETQYF.

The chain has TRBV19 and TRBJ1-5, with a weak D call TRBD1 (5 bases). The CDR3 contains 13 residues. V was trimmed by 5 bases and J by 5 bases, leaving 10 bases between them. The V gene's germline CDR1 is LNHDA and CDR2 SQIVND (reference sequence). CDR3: CASSDTRDQPQHF. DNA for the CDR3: TGTGCCAGTAGTGACACCAGGGATCAGCCCCAGCATTTT. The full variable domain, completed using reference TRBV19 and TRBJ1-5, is DGGITQSPKYLFRKEGQNVTLSCEQNLNHDAMYWYRQDPGQGLRLIYYSQIVNDFQKGDIAEGYSVSREKKESFPLTVTSAQKNPTAFYLCASSDTRDQPQHFGDGTRLSIL.

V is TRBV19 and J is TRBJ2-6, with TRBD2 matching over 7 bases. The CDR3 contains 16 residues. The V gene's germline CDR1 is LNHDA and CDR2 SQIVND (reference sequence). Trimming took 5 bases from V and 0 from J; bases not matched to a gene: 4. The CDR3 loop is CASSRGLLSGANVLTF. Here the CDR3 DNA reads TGTGCCAGTAGTCGGGGACTACTCTCTGGGGCCAACGTCCTGACTTTC.

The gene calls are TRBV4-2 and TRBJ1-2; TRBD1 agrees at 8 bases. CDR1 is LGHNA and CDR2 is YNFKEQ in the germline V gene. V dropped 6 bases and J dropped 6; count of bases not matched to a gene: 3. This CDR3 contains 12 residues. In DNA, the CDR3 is TGTGCCAGCAGTCCAGGGGGCGATGGCTACACCTTC. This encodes CASSPGGDGYTF.

This CDR3 reads CASSPSGGAHNEQFF. The CDR3 nucleotides are TGTGCCAGCAGCCCTAGCGGGGGGGCCCACAATGAGCAGTTCTTC. This rearrangement joins TRBV7-9 to TRBJ2-1, with 12 bases that match TRBD2. CDR3 length: 15 residues. Germline values: CDR1 SEHNR, CDR2 FQNEAQ (reference sequence). The ends lost 5 bases at V and 5 bases at J; junction bases unmatched: 4.

The CDR3 nucleotides read TGTGCCAGCTCTTGGGACACTCGACGCACAGATACGCAGTATTTT. Amino acid sequence: CASSWDTRRTDTQYF. The V and J genes are TRBV6-5 and TRBJ2-3, with a weak D call TRBD1 (6 bases). This CDR3 has 15 residues. Trimming left V 8 bases short and J 1 base short, with 16 bases between. CDR1 and CDR2 (germline): MNHEY, SVGAGI.

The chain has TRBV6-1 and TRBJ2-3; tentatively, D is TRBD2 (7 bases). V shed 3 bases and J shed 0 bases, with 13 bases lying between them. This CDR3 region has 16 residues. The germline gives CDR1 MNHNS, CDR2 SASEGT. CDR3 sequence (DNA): TGTGCCAGCAGTGATAGTCGGGGGGCTAGCACAGATACGCAGTATTTT. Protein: CASSDSRGASTDTQYF.

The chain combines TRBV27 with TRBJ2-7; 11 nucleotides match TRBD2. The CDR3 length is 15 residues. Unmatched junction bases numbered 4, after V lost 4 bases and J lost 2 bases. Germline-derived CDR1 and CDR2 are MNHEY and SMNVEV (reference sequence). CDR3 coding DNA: TGTGCCAGCAGTTATTTGGGACTAGCGGCCTACGAGCAGTACTTC. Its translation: CASSYLGLAAYEQYF.

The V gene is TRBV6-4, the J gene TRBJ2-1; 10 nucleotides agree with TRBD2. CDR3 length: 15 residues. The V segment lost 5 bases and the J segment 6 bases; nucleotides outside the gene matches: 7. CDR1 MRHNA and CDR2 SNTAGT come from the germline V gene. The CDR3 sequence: CASSLTSGAFNEQFF. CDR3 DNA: TGTGCCAGCAGTTTAACTAGCGGGGCTTTCAATGAGCAGTTCTTC.

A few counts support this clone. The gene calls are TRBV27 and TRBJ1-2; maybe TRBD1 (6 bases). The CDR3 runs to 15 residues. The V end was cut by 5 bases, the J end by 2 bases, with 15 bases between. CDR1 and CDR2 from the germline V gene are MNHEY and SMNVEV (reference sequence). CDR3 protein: CASSPTWGPNYGYTF. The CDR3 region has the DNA TGTGCCAGCAGTCCCACCTGGGGGCCGAACTATGGCTACACCTTC.

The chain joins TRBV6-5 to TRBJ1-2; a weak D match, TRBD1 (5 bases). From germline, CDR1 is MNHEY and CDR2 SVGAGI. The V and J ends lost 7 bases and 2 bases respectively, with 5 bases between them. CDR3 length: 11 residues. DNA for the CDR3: TGTGCCAGCACAGGGAACTATGGCTACACCTTC. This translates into CASTGNYGYTF.

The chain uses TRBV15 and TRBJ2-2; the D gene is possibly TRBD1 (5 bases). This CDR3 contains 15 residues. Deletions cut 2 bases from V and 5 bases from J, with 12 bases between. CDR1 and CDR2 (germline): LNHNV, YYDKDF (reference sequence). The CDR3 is CATSRTPPGTGELFF. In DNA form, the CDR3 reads TGTGCCACCAGCAGAACTCCCCCAGGGACCGGGGAGCTGTTTTTT.

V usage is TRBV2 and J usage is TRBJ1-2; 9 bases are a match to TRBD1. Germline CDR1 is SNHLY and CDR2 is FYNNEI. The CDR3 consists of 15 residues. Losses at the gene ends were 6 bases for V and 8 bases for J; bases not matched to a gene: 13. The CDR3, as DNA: TGTGCCAGCAGGACTACAGGGGGCGCTTGGGGCGGCTACACCTTC. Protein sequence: CASRTTGGAWGGYTF.

CDR3 residues: CASSYSDRFYEQYF. The DNA of the CDR3 is TGTGCCAGCAGTTACTCGGACAGGTTCTACGAGCAGTACTTC. The chain links TRBV6-5 to TRBJ2-7; 7 bases map to TRBD1. The V and J ends lost 0 bases and 3 bases, in that order; junction bases with no gene match: 2. This CDR3 is built from 14 residues. In germline, CDR1 is MNHEY, CDR2 SVGAGI.

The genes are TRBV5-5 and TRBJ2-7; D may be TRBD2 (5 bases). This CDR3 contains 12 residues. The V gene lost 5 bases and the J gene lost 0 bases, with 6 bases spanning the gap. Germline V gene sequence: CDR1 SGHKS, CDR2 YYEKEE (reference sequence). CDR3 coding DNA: TGTGCCAGCAGTCGGGACTCCTACGAGCAGTACTTC. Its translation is CASSRDSYEQYF. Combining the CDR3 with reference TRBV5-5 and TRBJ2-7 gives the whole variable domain DAGVTQSPTHLIKTRGQQVTLRCSPISGHKSVSWYQQVLGQGPQFIFQYYEKEERGRGNFPDRFSARQFPNYSSELNVNALLLGDSALYLCASSRDSYEQYFGPGTRLTVT.

CDR3 protein: CASSSTGTSLFF. Written as DNA, the CDR3 is TGTGCCAGCAGTTCCACCGGGACTAGCCTGTTCTTC. V is TRBV2 and J is TRBJ2-1, with TRBD2 matching over 9 bases. With V trimmed by 5 bases and J by 15 bases, 8 bases remained unmatched. Germline CDR1 is SNHLY and CDR2 is FYNNEI. CDR3 length: 12 residues.

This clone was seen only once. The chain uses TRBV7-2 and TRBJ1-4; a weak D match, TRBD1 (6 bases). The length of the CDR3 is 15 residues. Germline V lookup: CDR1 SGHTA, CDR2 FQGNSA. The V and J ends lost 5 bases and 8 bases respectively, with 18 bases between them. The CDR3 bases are TGTGCCAGCAGCCCGGGTACAGGGTTAAACGAAAAACTGTTTTTT. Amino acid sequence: CASSPGTGLNEKLFF.

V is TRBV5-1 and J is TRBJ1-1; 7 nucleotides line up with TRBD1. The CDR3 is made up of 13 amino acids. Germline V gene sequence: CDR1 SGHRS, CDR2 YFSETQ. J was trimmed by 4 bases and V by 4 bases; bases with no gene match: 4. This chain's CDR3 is CASSAQGVTEAFF. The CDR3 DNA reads TGCGCCAGCAGCGCCCAGGGGGTCACTGAAGCTTTCTTT.

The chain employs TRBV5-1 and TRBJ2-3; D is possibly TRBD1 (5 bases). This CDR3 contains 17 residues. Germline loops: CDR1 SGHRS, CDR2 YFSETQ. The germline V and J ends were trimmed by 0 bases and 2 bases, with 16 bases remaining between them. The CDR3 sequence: CASSLGHSQGFTDTQYF. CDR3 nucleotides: TGCGCCAGCAGCTTGGGCCACTCCCAGGGATTCACAGATACGCAGTATTTT.

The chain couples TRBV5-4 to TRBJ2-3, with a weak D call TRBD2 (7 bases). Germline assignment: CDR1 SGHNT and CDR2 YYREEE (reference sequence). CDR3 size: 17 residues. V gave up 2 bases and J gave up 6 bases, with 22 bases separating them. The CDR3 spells CASSFPGQRGVGDTQYF. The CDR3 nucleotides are TGTGCCAGCAGCTTCCCTGGACAGCGGGGCGTGGGGGATACGCAGTATTTT.

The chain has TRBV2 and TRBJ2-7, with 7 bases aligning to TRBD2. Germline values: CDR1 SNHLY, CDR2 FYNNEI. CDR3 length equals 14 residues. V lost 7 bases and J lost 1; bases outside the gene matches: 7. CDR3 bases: TGTGCCAGCAATACTCCTAGCGGTTCCTACGAGCAGTACTTC. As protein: CASNTPSGSYEQYF.

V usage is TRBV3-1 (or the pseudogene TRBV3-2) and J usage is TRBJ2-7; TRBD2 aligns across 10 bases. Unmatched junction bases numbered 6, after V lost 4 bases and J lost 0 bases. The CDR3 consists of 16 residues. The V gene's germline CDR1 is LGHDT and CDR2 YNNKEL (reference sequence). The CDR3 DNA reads TGTGCCAGCAGCCGGGGACTAGCGCTTAGCTCCTACGAGCAGTACTTC. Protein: CASSRGLALSSYEQYF.

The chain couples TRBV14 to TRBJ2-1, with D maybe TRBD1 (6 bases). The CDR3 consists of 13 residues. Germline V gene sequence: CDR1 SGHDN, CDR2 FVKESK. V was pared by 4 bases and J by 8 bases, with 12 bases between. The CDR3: CASSRFRGHEQFF. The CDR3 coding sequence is TGTGCCAGCAGCCGGTTCAGGGGTCATGAGCAGTTCTTC.

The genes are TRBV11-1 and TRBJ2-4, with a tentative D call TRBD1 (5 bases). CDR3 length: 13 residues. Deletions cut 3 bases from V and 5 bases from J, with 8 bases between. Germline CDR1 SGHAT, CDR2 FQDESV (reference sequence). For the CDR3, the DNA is TGTGCCAGCAGCTTGTCCAGGGAAAACATTCAGTACTTC. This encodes CASSLSRENIQYF.

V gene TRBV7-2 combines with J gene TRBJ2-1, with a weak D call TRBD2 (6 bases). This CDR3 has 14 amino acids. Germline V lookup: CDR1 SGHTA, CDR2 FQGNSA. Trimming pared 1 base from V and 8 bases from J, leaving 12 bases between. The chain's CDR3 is CASSLDRRGDEQFF. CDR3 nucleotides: TGTGCCAGCAGCTTAGATCGGCGGGGTGATGAGCAGTTCTTC.

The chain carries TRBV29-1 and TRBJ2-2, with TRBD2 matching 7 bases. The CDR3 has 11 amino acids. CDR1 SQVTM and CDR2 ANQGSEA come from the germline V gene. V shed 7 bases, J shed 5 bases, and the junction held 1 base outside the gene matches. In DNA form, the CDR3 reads TGCAGCGCCGGGGGGACCGGGGAGCTGTTTTTT. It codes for CSAGGTGELFF.